The clone carrying this TCR beta chain was counted only a few times. Its specificity is unknown. The sample comes from a study of T-cell reconstitution after alpha-beta-depleted transplantation in children. Broader study findings: Several hundred rapidly expanded clones from non-depleted graft cells reportedly supplied alpha-beta T cells about two months post-transplant. T-cell numbers and diversity one year post-transplant derived largely from freshly generated T cells.

Unique molecular identifiers were used in preparing the TCRbeta library. TCRdb re-called the PCR reads through MiXCR, storing one row per CDR3 protein. The sample records around 440,000 distinct CDR3 sequences, about 10% being singletons. Sequencing was performed on PBMCs, taken before TCRalphabeta/CD19-depleted stem cell transplant. The sequence was collected from a child younger than 10 with inherited bone marrow failure, due to receive a stem cell transplant.

The CDR3: CATMDREQTQYF. The CDR3 nucleotides are TGTGCCACCATGGACAGGGAACAGACCCAGTACTTC. The V and J genes are TRBV10-3 and TRBJ2-5; 8 nucleotides align to TRBD1. Germline CDR1 is ENHRY and CDR2 is SYGVKD. Trimming removed 10 bases from V and 6 bases from J; junction bases left unmatched: 7. CDR3 length: 12 amino acids.